These 5 T cell receptor beta chains were sequenced from one sample in a study of T-cell reconstitution after alpha-beta-depleted transplantation in children. Preparation of the TCRbeta library was carried out with unique molecular identifiers. TCRdb itself ran the PCR reads through MiXCR, one entry per CDR3 protein. The sample shows around 700,000 distinct CDR3 sequences, less than 15% of them seen only once. The specimen was PBMCs, collected before TCRalphabeta/CD19-depleted stem cell transplant. These receptors were obtained from a girl aged 2-9 years with congenital amegakaryocytic thrombocytopenia, due to receive a stem cell transplant.

This clonotype has just a few counts. The CDR3 DNA is TGCAGTGCAGAAAACAGGAATTACAATGAGCAGTTCTTC. Residues: CSAENRNYNEQFF. The J gene is TRBJ2-1, the V gene TRBV20-1; a possible D gene is TRBD1 (5 bases). The CDR3 loop spans 13 amino acids. Trimming took off 6 bases at V and 4 bases at J, with 13 bases between the two ends. Germline V gives CDR1 DFQATT, CDR2 SNEGSKA (reference sequence).

This chain joins TRBV20-1 and TRBJ2-5; 8 nucleotides align to TRBD2. V lost 3 bases to trimming and J lost 7 bases; unmatched junction nucleotides: 7. Per the germline V gene, CDR1 is DFQATT and CDR2 is SNEGSKA (reference sequence). The CDR3 totals 13 residues. The CDR3: CSASDGGDGTQYF. CDR3 in DNA: TGCAGTGCTAGTGACGGGGGGGATGGGACCCAGTACTTC.

This clonotype was seen at least ten times. The CDR3 nucleotides are TGCGCCAGCAGCTTCAGCAGGAACTACAATGAGCAGTTCTTC. Its protein is CASSFSRNYNEQFF. This rearrangement joins TRBV5-1 to TRBJ2-1; D remains unclear. Looked up from germline, CDR1 is SGHRS and CDR2 is YFSETQ. Trimming took off 2 bases at V and 3 bases at J, with 9 bases between the two ends. The CDR3 extends over 14 amino acids.

The chain recombines TRBV5-1 with TRBJ1-5; D might be TRBD1 (5 bases). The CDR3 consists of 15 residues. Trimming removed 5 bases from V and 4 bases from J, with 16 bases in between. Per the germline V gene, CDR1 is SGHRS and CDR2 is YFSETQ. The CDR3 coding sequence is TGCGCCAGCAGATCCGGGACGGGGCGTAATCAGCCCCAGCATTTT. Translated, it gives CASRSGTGRNQPQHF.

This clonotype was recorded at least ten times. This chain links TRBV20-1 with TRBJ2-1, with D maybe TRBD2 (6 bases). The CDR3 totals 17 residues. Germline-derived CDR1 and CDR2 are DFQATT and SNEGSKA (reference sequence). V was pared by 0 bases and J by 3 bases, with 18 bases between. The DNA of the CDR3 is TGCAGTGCTAGAGATCCTTCGACTAGGCCAGACTACAATGAGCAGTTCTTC. Amino acid sequence: CSARDPSTRPDYNEQFF.